The clone carrying this T cell receptor beta chain was seen more than once but under ten times. The CDR3 has 15 amino acids. Germline CDR1 is MNHEY and CDR2 is SMNVEV (reference sequence). Trimming shortened V by 3 bases and J by 4 bases, and 12 bases separated the two germline ends. The record originates from a study of regulatory T cells in long-lasting Graves disease. Library construction for TCR beta used iRepertoire HTBI primers and Arm-PCR of CDR3 regions. Using its own MiXCR run on the multiplex PCR reads, TCRdb lists one record per CDR3 protein. The profile shows under 400,000 distinct CDR3 sequences, around 15% of them singletons. Time point defined: newly diagnosed GD, antithyroid drugs for less than 3 months. The TCR library was made from RNA that had been extracted from PBMCs in TRIzol. These data were also filed under a second study, of T cells in Graves' hyperthyroidism and ophthalmopathy.

V and J are TRBV27 and TRBJ2-2, with D possibly being TRBD1 or TRBD2 (5 bases each). This sample comprised peripheral blood mononuclear cells (PBMCs), obtained at new diagnosis, from a patient treated with antithyroid drugs. The source of this sequence is a man in his forties or fifties with Graves disease. In DNA, the CDR3 is TGTGCCAGCAGTTTCGCCTTTGGGGGCACCGGGGAGCTGTTTTTT. This translates into CASSFAFGGTGELFF.